The clone carrying this T cell receptor (beta chain) appeared a single time. The source of the sample is a study of blood T cell repertoires in COVID-19. Across the whole study: Sites in the United States, Italy and Spain provided acute and convalescent COVID-19 samples.

The CDR3 is 15 amino acids. The V and J ends lost 4 bases and 3 bases, in that order; junction bases with no gene match: 4. CDR1 ENHRY and CDR2 SYGVKD come from the germline V gene. Authors' analysis steps: Amplifying reference gene primers gave estimates of nucleated cell counts. Using immunoSEQ multiplex PCR, the repertoire was profiled, and TCRdb retains in-frame clones only, with some absent. V, J and clone size were drawn from that table, and D and trimming were deduced from the DNA. The sample lists around 140,000 clones; approximately 88% were seen once. V usage is TRBV10-3 and J usage is TRBJ2-5; 11 bases line up with TRBD2. This sequence originates from a woman aged 45-60 years with acute or convalescent COVID-19. The sequenced sample consisted of peripheral blood. The chain's CDR3 is CAISGGLAEEETQYF. Here the CDR3 DNA reads TGTGCCATCAGTGGGGGACTAGCGGAAGAAGAGACCCAGTACTTC.